A selection of T cell receptor beta chains follows, all from one sample in a study of beta chain features in type 1 diabetes. Sequencing was performed with immunoSEQ multiplex PCR; in TCRdb, only in-frame clones are kept and a portion is missing. The sample has 200,000 to 300,000 clones, approximately 10% seen once; the top ten hold more than 0.015%. Sample: naive CD4+ T cells from blood. Source of these receptors: a man aged 25-45 years with type 1 diabetes. The CDR3 runs from the conserved cysteine through the conserved F or W. Not every row has a clone size; where given, it reads once, few, many or a size class.

clone_size: NA; v_call: TRBV21-1; j_call: TRBJ2-6; cdr3_aa: CASSPRLGAESGANVLTF
clone_size: NA; v_call: TRBV5-1; j_call: TRBJ2-1; cdr3_aa: CASSLDLASGGPGQFF
clone_size: few; v_call: TRBV30; j_call: TRBJ2-1; cdr3_aa: CAWSLLSGGAYNEQFF
clone_size: few; v_call: TRBV4-3; j_call: TRBJ2-2; cdr3_aa: CASSLNPPLRGVTGELFF
clone_size: NA; v_call: TRBV28; j_call: TRBJ2-7; cdr3_aa: CASSPGQPYEQYF
clone_size: NA; v_call: TRBV4-1; j_call: TRBJ2-3; cdr3_aa: CASSHERATTDTQYF
clone_size: few; v_call: TRBV12-5; j_call: TRBJ1-5; cdr3_aa: CASARQGNQPQHF
clone_size: few; v_call: TRBV6-5; j_call: TRBJ2-5; cdr3_aa: CASTLTRHQAETQYF
clone_size: NA; v_call: TRBV29-1; j_call: TRBJ1-5; cdr3_aa: CSVTLGQGNQPQHF
clone_size: NA; v_call: TRBV28; j_call: TRBJ2-5; cdr3_aa: CASRPQGAGETQYF
clone_size: NA; v_call: TRBV7-9; j_call: TRBJ1-4; cdr3_aa: CASSLNNQGANYEKLFF
clone_size: NA; v_call: TRBV9; j_call: TRBJ2-5; cdr3_aa: CASSVAGTPGETQYF
clone_size: few; v_call: TRBV4-2; j_call: TRBJ1-1; cdr3_aa: CASSLAGDTEAFF
clone_size: few; v_call: TRBV5-4; j_call: TRBJ2-2; cdr3_aa: CASSRDSSTGELFF
clone_size: few; v_call: TRBV27; j_call: TRBJ2-7; cdr3_aa: CASRRTGGQNEQYF
clone_size: few; v_call: TRBV30; j_call: TRBJ1-2; cdr3_aa: CAWKDQGLAGYTF
clone_size: NA; v_call: TRBV4-3; j_call: TRBJ2-4; cdr3_aa: CASSQVGREANNIQYF
clone_size: few; v_call: TRBV5-6; j_call: TRBJ1-1; cdr3_aa: CASSLFTGTEAFF
clone_size: NA; v_call: TRBV29-1; j_call: TRBJ1-2; cdr3_aa: CSVGSGILGYTF
clone_size: NA; v_call: TRBV7-8; j_call: TRBJ2-7; cdr3_aa: CASSLRDEQYF
clone_size: NA; v_call: TRBV7-2; j_call: TRBJ2-1; cdr3_aa: CASTVAGGGGEQFF
clone_size: NA; v_call: TRBV5-4; j_call: TRBJ2-1; cdr3_aa: CASSLGRQGYEQFF
clone_size: NA; v_call: TRBV30; j_call: TRBJ2-5; cdr3_aa: CAWSLRGLETQYF
clone_size: NA; v_call: TRBV29-1; j_call: TRBJ1-6; cdr3_aa: CSVGQGKGSPLHF
clone_size: few; v_call: TRBV7-9; j_call: TRBJ2-5; cdr3_aa: CASSLSGDQETQYF
clone_size: NA; v_call: TRBV6-6; j_call: TRBJ2-2; cdr3_aa: CASSSNTGELFF
clone_size: NA; v_call: TRBV5-1; j_call: TRBJ2-2; cdr3_aa: CASSVGTGRTGELFF
clone_size: many; v_call: TRBV23-1; j_call: TRBJ2-5; cdr3_aa: CASGQLYVETQYF
clone_size: NA; v_call: TRBV27; j_call: TRBJ1-1; cdr3_aa: CASRKGQMNTEAFF
clone_size: few; v_call: TRBV18; j_call: TRBJ1-1; cdr3_aa: CASSPGVNTEAFF
clone_size: NA; v_call: TRBV7-2; j_call: TRBJ1-2; cdr3_aa: CASSSGLRGYTF
clone_size: NA; v_call: TRBV2; j_call: TRBJ2-3; cdr3_aa: CASSLYHPSGGLTDTQYF
clone_size: NA; v_call: TRBV4-2; j_call: TRBJ1-6; cdr3_aa: CASSQEEGAYSPLHF
clone_size: few; v_call: TRBV7-3; j_call: TRBJ2-1; cdr3_aa: CASSSQGNEQFF
clone_size: few; v_call: TRBV5-1; j_call: TRBJ2-3; cdr3_aa: CASSLTTYTDTQYF
clone_size: NA; v_call: TRBV4-1; j_call: TRBJ2-5; cdr3_aa: CASTKGQGAQETQYF
clone_size: NA; v_call: TRBV30; j_call: TRBJ2-3; cdr3_aa: CAWSVPTSGGTDTQYF
clone_size: NA; v_call: TRBV7-3; j_call: TRBJ2-1; cdr3_aa: CASSSQGGNEQFF
clone_size: NA; v_call: TRBV2; j_call: TRBJ2-1; cdr3_aa: CASSPRTGTNNEQFF
clone_size: few; v_call: TRBV5-1; j_call: TRBJ1-2; cdr3_aa: CASSRGGYYGYTF
clone_size: NA; v_call: TRBV5-1; j_call: TRBJ2-5; cdr3_aa: CASSLRETQYF
clone_size: NA; v_call: TRBV6-5; j_call: TRBJ2-1; cdr3_aa: CASSSQSGEQFF
clone_size: NA; v_call: TRBV7-9; j_call: TRBJ2-5; cdr3_aa: CASSLVSQGETQYF
clone_size: few; v_call: TRBV10-3; j_call: TRBJ1-1; cdr3_aa: CAIKRQGANTEAFF
clone_size: NA; v_call: TRBV15; j_call: TRBJ1-1; cdr3_aa: CATSRAGGNLNTEAFF
clone_size: NA; v_call: TRBV28; j_call: TRBJ1-6; cdr3_aa: CASSLDRYSPLHF
clone_size: few; v_call: TRBV28; j_call: TRBJ1-5; cdr3_aa: CASRGGDWSQPQHF
clone_size: few; v_call: TRBV6-5; j_call: TRBJ1-2; cdr3_aa: CASSIKTGDYGYTF
clone_size: NA; v_call: TRBV5-4; j_call: TRBJ1-1; cdr3_aa: CASSQGQQNTEAFF
clone_size: few; v_call: TRBV6-1; j_call: TRBJ2-7; cdr3_aa: CAITSRSSYEQYF
clone_size: few; v_call: TRBV5-6; j_call: TRBJ1-2; cdr3_aa: CASSRRTGMIGYTF
clone_size: NA; v_call: TRBV11-2; j_call: TRBJ1-1; cdr3_aa: CASSSYPRGRNTEAFF
clone_size: few; v_call: TRBV4-1; j_call: TRBJ2-5; cdr3_aa: CASSQDIRQTYQETQYF
clone_size: few; v_call: TRBV2; j_call: TRBJ2-5; cdr3_aa: CASSDRTVIKETQYF